These 25 T cell receptor beta chains share one sample of origin, sequenced in a study of PD-1 blockade in mismatch repair-deficient tumors. Data came from immunoSEQ multiplex PCR; TCRdb stores just in-frame clones and leaves some out. The table shows 100,000 to 150,000 clones, with roughly nine tenths occurring only once. Sequencing used peripheral blood, obtained 44 weeks after starting pembrolizumab. These receptors came from an adult with mismatch repair-deficient cancer.

The chain carries TRBV6-1 and TRBJ2-6; unclear D gene. The CDR3 is 15 residues long. V was clipped by 3 bases and J by 0 bases, with 6 bases between them. Germline V CDR1 and CDR2: MNHNS, SASEGT. As DNA, the CDR3 is TGTGCCAGCAGTGAGGCCTCCTCTGGGGCCAACGTCCTGACTTTC. This translates into CASSEASSGANVLTF.

The chain recombines TRBV4-3 with TRBJ1-5; D perhaps matches TRBD1 (5 bases). In germline, CDR1 is LGHNA, CDR2 YSLEER. The CDR3 spans 16 residues. V lost 1 base and J lost 6, with 16 bases in between. The CDR3 loop reads CASSQAYPGRAQPQHF. Here the CDR3 DNA reads TGCGCCAGCAGCCAAGCCTACCCTGGCAGGGCTCAGCCCCAGCATTTT.

This clone was detected once. The chain recombines TRBV5-5 with TRBJ2-7, with D unresolved. CDR3 length: 12 residues. The V end lost 4 bases, the J end lost 4 bases, and 9 bases lay between the germline ends. In germline, CDR1 is SGHKS, CDR2 YYEKEE (reference sequence). This CDR3 reads CASSPFQYEQYF. Here the CDR3 DNA reads TGTGCCAGCAGCCCCTTTCAGTACGAGCAGTACTTC.

This clone was picked up one time. V usage is TRBV12-2 and J usage is TRBJ2-7; the table's D gene call, TRBD1, was not cross checked with the DNA. TRBV12-2 is a recognized pseudogene. This CDR3 has 16 amino acids. CDR3 coding DNA: TGTGCAAGTCGATTAAAACGGGACAGGCGAACGGGGGAGCAGTACTTC. Amino acids: CASRLKRDRRTGEQYF.

V usage is TRBV13 and J usage is TRBJ2-5, with D perhaps matching TRBD1 or TRBD2 (5 bases each). Trimming pared 0 bases from V and 4 bases from J, leaving 12 bases between. CDR3 length: 15 amino acids. Germline V gene data show CDR1 as PRHDT and CDR2 as FYEKMQ (reference sequence). CDR3 sequence reads: CASSLGRGGGETQYF. CDR3 DNA sequence: TGTGCCAGCAGCTTAGGCCGGGGCGGTGGAGAGACCCAGTACTTC.

This chain uses TRBV28 with TRBJ1-5; D possibly corresponds to TRBD1 (6 bases). V gave up 6 bases and J gave up 4 bases, with 22 bases separating them. Germline V lookup: CDR1 MDHEN, CDR2 SYDVKM. This CDR3 is 17 amino acids long. The CDR3 region is CASSELGNRARNQPQHF. DNA for the CDR3: TGTGCCAGCAGCGAATTGGGAAACAGGGCGAGAAATCAGCCCCAGCATTTT.

DNA for the CDR3: TGTGCCAGCAGCAGGAACAGGGCTAGCAATCAGCCCCAGCATTTT. As protein: CASSRNRASNQPQHF. The rearrangement joins TRBV21-1 to TRBJ1-5; the D call of TRBD1 is as the table states it, not checked on the DNA. TRBV21-1 is marked as a pseudogene. There are 15 residues in the CDR3.

The J gene is TRBJ2-7, the V gene TRBV19; a weak D match, TRBD1 (5 bases). The CDR3 runs to 14 residues. Trimming took 3 bases from V and 1 from J, leaving 10 bases between them. From germline, CDR1 is LNHDA and CDR2 SQIVND (reference sequence). CDR3 in amino acids: CASSITGSSYEQYF. The CDR3 DNA reads TGTGCCAGTAGTATCACAGGCTCGTCCTACGAGCAGTACTTC.

The rearrangement links TRBV30 to TRBJ1-2, with 7 nucleotides matching TRBD1. With 4 bases clipped from V and 7 bases from J, the junction kept 12 bases outside the gene matches. The germline CDR1 and CDR2 sequences are GTSNPN and SVGIG (reference sequence). This CDR3 is built from 14 residues. CDR3 bases: TGTGCCTGGAATAGTAGACAGGGAGAGAGTGGCTACACCTTC. Amino acid sequence: CAWNSRQGESGYTF.

This clone appeared a few times. The gene calls are TRBV27 and TRBJ1-1; D remains unclear. Trimming left V 2 bases short and J 8 bases short, with 12 bases between. Per the germline V gene, CDR1 is MNHEY and CDR2 is SMNVEV (reference sequence). This CDR3 comprises 13 residues. The CDR3 region has the DNA TGTGCCAGCAGTTTAGGAGCGGGATCCGAAGCTTTCTTT. Translation: CASSLGAGSEAFF.

J is TRBJ2-5 and V is TRBV18; D may be TRBD1 or TRBD2 (5 bases each). Trimming took 3 bases from V and 5 from J, leaving 16 bases between them. Germline-derived CDR1 and CDR2 are KGHSH and LQKENI. The CDR3 spans 15 residues. This CDR3 reads CASSPSMRGAETQYF. The CDR3 DNA is TGTGCCAGCTCACCCTCGATGAGGGGAGCGGAGACCCAGTACTTC. The full variable domain, its missing parts supplied by reference TRBV18 and TRBJ2-5, is NAGVMQNPRHLVRRRGQEARLRCSPMKGHSHVYWYRQLPEEGLKFMVYLQKENIIDESGMPKERFSAEFPKEGPSILRIQQVVRGDSAAYFCASSPSMRGAETQYFGPGTRLLVL.

This chain links TRBV14 with TRBJ2-3; D remains unclear. V lost 2 bases, J lost 9 bases, and 15 bases lay in between. Germline V gene sequence: CDR1 SGHDN, CDR2 FVKESK. The CDR3 is 14 amino acids. CDR3 loop: CASSQMPSQGTQYF. In DNA form, the CDR3 reads TGTGCCAGCAGCCAAATGCCCTCCCAAGGCACGCAGTATTTT.

The V call is TRBV6-4, the J call TRBJ2-7; D perhaps matches TRBD1 (6 bases). V shed 9 bases and J shed 3 bases, with 15 bases lying between them. This CDR3 spans 13 amino acids. Germline values: CDR1 MRHNA, CDR2 SNTAGT. The CDR3 nucleotides read TGTGCCAGACCGGGACAACTAAACTACGAGCAGTACTTC. Its translation: CARPGQLNYEQYF.

The CDR3 reads CATSQGRYTEAFF. The CDR3 DNA follows: TGTGCCACCAGCCAAGGCCGATACACTGAAGCTTTCTTT. The V gene is TRBV15, the J gene TRBJ1-1, with no clear D. V lost 5 bases and J lost 3, with 10 bases in between. The CDR3 covers 13 residues. Germline V lookup: CDR1 LNHNV, CDR2 YYDKDF (reference sequence).

The V gene is TRBV4-1, the J gene TRBJ2-2; the D is unclear. The CDR3 loop spans 13 amino acids. The V gene lost 4 bases and the J gene lost 3 bases, with 6 bases spanning the gap. Germline CDR1 reads MGHRA; CDR2 reads YSYEKL. CDR3 in amino acids: CASSLPYTGELFF. CDR3 bases: TGCGCCAGCAGCCTCCCGTACACCGGGGAGCTGTTTTTT.

This rearrangement joins TRBV5-5 to TRBJ2-1; maybe TRBD1 (5 bases). Germline CDR1 reads SGHKS; CDR2 reads YYEKEE (reference sequence). The CDR3 spans 14 residues. With 7 bases removed from V and 1 base from J, the gap between germline ends came to 12 bases. CDR3 in DNA: TGTGCCAGCGGGCAACGGACATCCTACAATGAGCAGTTCTTC. It is translated as CASGQRTSYNEQFF.

The chain has TRBV4-3 and TRBJ2-7; 7 nucleotides match TRBD2. Germline CDR1 reads LGHNA; CDR2 reads YSLEER. V dropped 4 bases and J dropped 4; count of bases not matched to a gene: 10. The CDR3 runs 15 residues. CDR3 in DNA: TGCGCCAGCAGCCTAGACCGGGAGGACCTTTACGAGCAGTACTTC. Translation gives CASSLDREDLYEQYF.

The chain carries TRBV11-1 and TRBJ2-1; 7 bases fit TRBD2. The CDR3 runs to 18 residues. Trimming cost V 2 bases and J 6 bases; bases outside gene matches: 16. Germline V gene sequence: CDR1 SGHAT, CDR2 FQDESV (reference sequence). CDR3 protein: CASSLWSFGTTAGNEQFF. For the CDR3, the DNA is TGTGCCAGCAGCTTATGGAGTTTTGGGACTACCGCTGGCAATGAGCAGTTCTTC. The variable domain in full, with the rest retrieved from reference TRBV11-1 and TRBJ2-1, is EAEVAQSPRYKITEKSQAVAFWCDPISGHATLYWYRQILGQGPELLVQFQDESVVDDSQLPKDRFSAERLKGVDSTLKIQPAELGDSAMYLCASSLWSFGTTAGNEQFFGPGTRLTVL.

The chain joins TRBV10-2 to TRBJ2-7; D is ambiguous. This CDR3 is built from 13 residues. Germline assignment: CDR1 WSHSY and CDR2 SAAADI. With 6 bases removed from V and 4 bases from J, the gap between germline ends came to 13 bases. This CDR3 reads CASSPSPAYEQYF. The CDR3 DNA is TGCGCCAGCAGCCCCTCCCCGGCTTACGAGCAGTACTTC.

The genes are TRBV28 and TRBJ2-4; weak D call: TRBD1 (5 bases). Germline-derived CDR1 and CDR2 are MDHEN and SYDVKM. CDR3 length equals 14 residues. V was pared by 2 bases and J by 5 bases, with 10 bases between. For the CDR3, the DNA is TGTGCCAGCAGTTTAAGGGGAACCGAAAACATTCAGTACTTC. Residues: CASSLRGTENIQYF.

The J gene is TRBJ2-5, the V gene TRBV6-5, with D perhaps TRBD2 (7 bases). This CDR3 spans 14 amino acids. V was pared by 6 bases and J by 5 bases, with 16 bases between. CDR1 and CDR2 (germline): MNHEY, SVGAGI. CDR3 coding DNA: TGTGCCAGCAGGAACGACGGGGGGCGGGAGACCCAGTACTTC. Translated, it gives CASRNDGGRETQYF.

V is TRBV11-2 and J is TRBJ1-3; D is uncertain. CDR3 length: 12 amino acids. V lost 8 bases, J lost 3 bases, and 8 bases lay in between. In germline, CDR1 is SGHAT, CDR2 FQNNGV. The CDR3 is CASGNDGNTIYF. In DNA, the CDR3 is TGTGCCAGCGGGAATGATGGAAACACCATATATTTT.

The chain carries TRBV9 and TRBJ2-1, with 10 bases matching TRBD2. CDR3 length: 14 residues. Germline V gene sequence: CDR1 SGDLS, CDR2 YYNGEE. Trimming took 3 bases from V and 8 from J; bases not matched to a gene: 5. CDR3 sequence (DNA): TGTGCCAGCAGCGCTAGCGGGAGATTCGATGAGCAGTTCTTC. It yields the protein CASSASGRFDEQFF. Combining the CDR3 with reference TRBV9 and TRBJ2-1 gives the whole variable domain DSGVTQTPKHLITATGQRVTLRCSPRSGDLSVYWYQQSLDQGLQFLIQYYNGEERAKGNILERFSAQQFPDLHSELNLSSLELGDSALYFCASSASGRFDEQFFGPGTRLTVL.

This chain links TRBV15 with TRBJ2-1; the match to TRBD2 covers 16 bases. V dropped 0 bases and J dropped 4; count of bases not matched to a gene: 15. The CDR3 contains 22 residues. Germline V gene lookup returns CDR1 LNHNV and CDR2 YYDKDF (reference sequence). The CDR3 nucleotides are TGTGCCACCAGCAGAGATAATCGACCGGGACTAGCGGGAGGGTTGAGTTACAATGAGCAGTTCTTC. It codes for CATSRDNRPGLAGGLSYNEQFF.

This rearrangement joins TRBV5-4 to TRBJ1-2; D is ambiguous. Germline-derived CDR1 and CDR2 are SGHNT and YYREEE (reference sequence). Trimming removed 0 bases at V and 4 bases at J, with 10 bases between. CDR3 length equals 14 residues. The CDR3 DNA reads TGTGCCAGCAGCTTGGTAGGGATGGTCTATGGCTACACCTTC. This encodes CASSLVGMVYGYTF.